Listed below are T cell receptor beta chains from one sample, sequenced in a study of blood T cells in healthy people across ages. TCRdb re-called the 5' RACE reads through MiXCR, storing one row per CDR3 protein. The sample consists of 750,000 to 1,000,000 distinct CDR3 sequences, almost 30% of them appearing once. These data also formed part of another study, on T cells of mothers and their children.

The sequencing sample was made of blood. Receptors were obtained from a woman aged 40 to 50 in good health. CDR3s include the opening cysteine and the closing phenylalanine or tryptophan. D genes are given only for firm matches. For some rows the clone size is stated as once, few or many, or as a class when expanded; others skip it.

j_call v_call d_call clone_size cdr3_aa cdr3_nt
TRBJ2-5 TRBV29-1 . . CSARTSGGQETQYF TGCAGCGCCCGAACTTCCGGGGGCCAAGAGACCCAGTACTTC
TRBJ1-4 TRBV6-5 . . CASSYVGRGRNSEKLFF TGTGCCAGCAGTTACGTGGGCAGAGGTCGGAATAGTGAAAAACTGTTTTTT
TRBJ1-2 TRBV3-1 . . CASSQVGQYYGYTF TGTGCCAGCAGCCAAGTTGGACAGTACTATGGCTACACCTTC
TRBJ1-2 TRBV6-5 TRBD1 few CASRGTGGSGYTF TGTGCCAGCAGAGGGACAGGGGGTTCTGGCTACACCTTC
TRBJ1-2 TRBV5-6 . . CASSLVVSGRGENYGYTF TGTGCCAGCAGCTTGGTCGTCTCCGGGCGGGGGGAAAACTATGGCTACACCTTC
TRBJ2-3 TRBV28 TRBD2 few CASSLFASGGGDTQYF TGTGCCAGCAGTTTATTTGCTAGCGGGGGGGGAGATACGCAGTATTTT
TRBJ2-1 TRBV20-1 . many CSARGGSSSYNEQFF TGCAGTGCTAGAGGTGGCTCAAGCTCCTACAATGAGCAGTTCTTC
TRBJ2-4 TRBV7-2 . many CASSPRGEVGNIQYF TGTGCCAGCAGCCCCCGTGGGGAGGTGGGAAACATTCAGTACTTC
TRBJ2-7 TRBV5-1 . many CATSGQNPYEQYF TGCGCCACCAGTGGACAGAACCCCTACGAGCAGTACTTC
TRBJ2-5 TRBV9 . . CASSVLRGAVSGTQYF TGTGCCAGCAGCGTTTTAAGGGGGGCCGTCAGCGGGACCCAGTACTTC
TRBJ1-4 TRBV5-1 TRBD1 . CASSLARTGSEKLFF TGCGCCAGCAGCTTGGCCCGGACAGGGAGTGAAAAACTGTTTTTT
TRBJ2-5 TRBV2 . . CASMPSGRGETQYF TGTGCCAGCATGCCTTCGGGCCGAGGGGAGACCCAGTACTTC
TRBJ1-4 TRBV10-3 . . CAIRGRTNEKLFF TGTGCCATCAGGGGACGGACTAATGAAAAACTGTTTTTT
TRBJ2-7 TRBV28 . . CASRLSQGHEQYF TGTGCCAGCAGGTTATCGCAGGGCCACGAGCAGTACTTC
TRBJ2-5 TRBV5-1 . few CASTLFQEETQYF TGCGCCAGCACCCTCTTCCAGGAAGAGACCCAGTACTTC
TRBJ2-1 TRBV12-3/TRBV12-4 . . CASSSPAGPRPFF TGTGCCAGCAGTTCCCCGGCAGGCCCGCGGCCGTTCTTC
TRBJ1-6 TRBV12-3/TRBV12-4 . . CASSFLGDYSKPYNSPLHF TGTGCCAGCAGTTTTCTTGGGGACTACTCCAAGCCCTATAATTCACCCCTCCACTTT
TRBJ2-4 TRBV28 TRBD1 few CATRTGHLNIQYF TGTGCCACCCGGACAGGGCACCTAAACATTCAGTACTTC
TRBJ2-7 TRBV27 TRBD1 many CASSSQGAWEQYF TGTGCCAGCAGTTCACAGGGGGCTTGGGAGCAGTACTTC
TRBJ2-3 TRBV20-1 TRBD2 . CSALAGGRTDTQYF TGCAGTGCGCTAGCGGGGGGGCGCACAGATACGCAGTATTTT
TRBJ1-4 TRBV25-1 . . CASSGGPAGNEKLFF TGTGCCAGCAGTGGGGGACCAGCCGGGAATGAAAAACTGTTTTTT
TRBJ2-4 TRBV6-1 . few CASNTDRLTLEQYF TGTGCCAGCAATACCGACAGGCTTACGTTAGAGCAGTACTTC
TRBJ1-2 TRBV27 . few CASSPGYSGANYGYTF TGTGCCAGCAGCCCAGGTTACAGTGGGGCTAACTATGGCTACACCTTC
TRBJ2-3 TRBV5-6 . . CASSSTPGPHKGTDTQYF TGTGCCAGCAGCAGTACTCCCGGGCCTCATAAGGGAACAGATACGCAGTATTTT
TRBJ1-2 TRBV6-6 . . CASSYEGNYGYTF TGTGCCAGCAGTTACGAGGGAAACTATGGCTACACCTTC
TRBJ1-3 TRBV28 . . CASSPLGVAGNTIYF TGTGCCAGCAGTCCGCTGGGGGTAGCTGGAAACACCATATATTTT
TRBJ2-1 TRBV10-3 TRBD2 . CAIRSGGAGDEQFF TGTGCCATCAGAAGCGGGGGGGCCGGGGATGAGCAGTTCTTC
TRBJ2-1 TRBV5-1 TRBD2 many CASIGLDYNEQFF TGCGCCAGCATCGGACTAGATTATAATGAGCAGTTCTTC
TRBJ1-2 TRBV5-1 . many CASSYTGNYGYTF TGTGCCAGCAGCTACACGGGGAACTATGGCTACACCTTC
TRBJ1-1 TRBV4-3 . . CASSQDTTLLTEAFF TGCGCCAGCAGCCAAGATACTACACTGCTCACTGAAGCTTTCTTT
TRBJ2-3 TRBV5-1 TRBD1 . CAGSLPQGAGTDTQYF TGCGCCGGCAGCCTCCCACAGGGGGCGGGCACAGATACGCAGTATTTT
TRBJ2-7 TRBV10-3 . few CAISDNADSYEQYF TGTGCCATCAGTGATAATGCCGACAGCTACGAGCAGTACTTC
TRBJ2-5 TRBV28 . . CASSIGAIPYGQYF TGTGCCAGCAGTATCGGGGCTATCCCCTACGGGCAGTACTTC
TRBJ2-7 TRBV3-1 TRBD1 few CASSQGRDRGYISTYEQYF TGTGCCAGCAGCCAAGGGAGGGACAGGGGTTATATCTCAACCTACGAGCAGTACTTC
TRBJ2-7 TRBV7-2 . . CAGSSPLHRYEQYF TGTGCCGGCAGCTCCCCCTTACACCGCTACGAGCAGTACTTC
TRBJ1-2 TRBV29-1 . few CSVGLSQGGYTF TGCAGCGTTGGTCTATCCCAGGGGGGCTACACCTTC
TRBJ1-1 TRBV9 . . CASSVETDLSEAFF TGTGCCAGCAGCGTAGAGACAGATCTGTCTGAAGCTTTCTTT
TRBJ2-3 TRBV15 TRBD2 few CATSRVRLALTDTQYF TGTGCCACCAGCAGAGTAAGACTAGCCCTCACAGATACGCAGTATTTT
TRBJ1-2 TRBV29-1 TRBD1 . CSVVQGGAYGYTF TGCAGCGTTGTACAGGGGGGCGCCTATGGCTACACCTTC